This T cell receptor beta chain was recorded in a study of blood T cell repertoires in COVID-19 (dated by TCRdb to the early 2020s). About the study as a whole: The collaborator samples originated in the United States, Italy and Spain and spanned the acute and convalescent phases of COVID-19. The prospective study material was composed of cDNA or gDNA derived from T cells, B-cell-depleted T cells, or PBMCs. The dataset comprised deeply sampled blood TCRbeta repertoires from subjects exposed to, actively infected with, or recovered from COVID-19. The repertoires were released in a freely available public database meant as a resource for research on the immune response to SARS-CoV-2. Samples came from the ongoing ImmuneRACE study (first 160 participants) plus 1,254 subjects from 6 global collaborators. A de-identified subject ID, COVID-19 status, age in years and sex were almost always included in the sample metadata. Where available, HLA class I and class II types were obtained from metadata supplied by the sample provider rather than from assay-based typing. Summary of the overall study and its limitations: Clinical and demographic metadata were provided uncurated, with the amount varying by source and participant.

The V end loses 4 bases and the J end loses 0 bases, and a stretch of 15 bases separates them. Measured from the cysteine to the phenylalanine, the CDR3 is 16 residues long. Solely the CDR3 DNA is kept, with 48 bases framed from the first base. In the germline V gene (reference sequence), CDR1 corresponds to SGHNT and CDR2 to YYREEE. In Seattle, one collaborating source enrolled patients while the infection was active and tracked those patients longitudinally over the course of disease. The collaborating institutions used their own protocols to collect whole blood in K2EDTA tubes. For TCRbeta analysis, collaborators shipped samples in one of three forms: frozen whole blood, isolated PBMCs, or DNA extracted from either of those sample types. TCRbeta CDR3 regions were amplified from genomic DNA using the immunoSEQ Assay, a bias-controlled multiplex PCR. Per the authors' processing: The number of nucleated cells in each sample was estimated from the amplification of reference gene primers within the assay. To quantify the absolute abundance of each unique TCRbeta CDR3 rearrangement, sequence reads were collapsed and filtered. For each sample, productive Simpson clonality was calculated as the square root of Simpson's diversity index over productive rearrangements. This immuneACCESS table, as held by TCRdb, lists in-frame sequences with V and J called but not all clones. Of the missing ones, under half trace to an unresolved V gene in checked studies; the others have no known cause. The V and J calls and clone size are taken from that table; D and trimming were inferred from the DNA. The sample table contains 200,000 or so clones; only one count was recorded for over 75% of them. 15% to 20% of the sample comes from the top ten.

A word on this clone: What antigen it recognizes has not been identified. Base qualities were left out, and no much larger clone turns up one base away.

Input material: peripheral blood. The chain was built from TRBV5-4 and TRBJ2-3, and TRBD2 may be the D gene, going by 6 matching bases. The source of this sequence is a man aged 50-60 years with COVID-19, enrolled during active disease. The bases read TGTGCCAGCAGCCCCGGAGCGGGTCCTAGCACAGATACGCAGTATTTT. This yields the protein CASSPGAGPSTDTQYF.